The 5 T cell receptor beta chains below were found in one sample sequenced in a study of T cell responses to AZD1222 COVID-19 vaccine. Only in-frame clones appear in the TCRdb table, and some are missing; sequencing was by immunoSEQ multiplex PCR. The sample holds roughly 100,000 clones, roughly nine tenths seen once. The sample was peripheral blood, taken 28 days after the second AZD1222 dose. All receptors derive from an adult who received the AZD1222 COVID-19 vaccine.

This clone was counted only a few times. This sequence joins TRBV23-1 and TRBJ2-5; no definite D call. TRBV23-1 is an ORF, and what it does is uncertain. This CDR3 is built from 17 residues. V was pared by 0 bases and J by 0 bases, with 14 bases between. The CDR3 is CASSQSDCRAYQETQYF. The CDR3 bases are TGCGCCAGCAGTCAATCCGACTGTAGGGCGTACCAAGAGACCCAGTACTTC.

The chain recombines TRBV18 with TRBJ1-2; TRBD1 aligns across 7 bases. This CDR3 contains 16 residues. V lost 1 base, J lost 4 bases, and 9 bases stayed unmatched. Per the germline V gene, CDR1 is KGHSH and CDR2 is LQKENI. The CDR3 DNA is TGTGCCAGCTCACCACGCCAGGGGGATTATTCCTATGGCTACACCTTC. Its protein is CASSPRQGDYSYGYTF.

This clone was counted between two and nine times. V and J are TRBV24-1 and TRBJ1-2, with 8 bases matching TRBD1. The CDR3 is 16 amino acids. The ends lost 4 bases at V and 5 bases at J; junction bases unmatched: 11. The germline V gene encodes CDR1 KGHDR and CDR2 SFDVKD. This chain's CDR3 is CATSDPAGGQGYGYTF. In DNA, the CDR3 is TGTGCCACCAGTGACCCTGCCGGAGGACAGGGTTATGGCTACACCTTC.

For the CDR3, the DNA is TGTGCCAGCAGCTACCGTTCGGCTAAAGATACGCAGTATTTT. Translated: CASSYRSAKDTQYF. V usage is TRBV5-4 and J usage is TRBJ2-3; no firm D call. CDR3 size: 14 residues. Germline values: CDR1 SGHNT, CDR2 YYREEE (reference sequence). The V end lost 3 bases, the J end lost 5 bases, and 13 bases lay between the germline ends.

The chain joins TRBV7-7 to TRBJ1-5; possibly TRBD1 for D (5 bases). Germline V lookup: CDR1 SSHAT, CDR2 FNYEAQ (reference sequence). This CDR3 comprises 15 residues. V gave up 2 bases and J gave up 1 base, with 9 bases separating them. CDR3 sequence reads: CASSLPGTSNQPQHF. CDR3 DNA sequence: TGTGCCAGCAGCTTACCCGGGACGAGCAATCAGCCCCAGCATTTT.